The 20 T cell receptor beta chains presented below share a single source sample, sequenced in a study of T cell responses to AZD1222 COVID-19 vaccine. Method: immunoSEQ multiplex PCR; TCRdb's copy keeps in-frame clones and lacks some. The data hold approximately 88,000 clones, with almost 80% observed a single time. The input for sequencing was peripheral blood, taken on day 0 of AZD1222 vaccination. These receptors all stem from an adult in good health.

The chain has TRBV5-4 and TRBJ2-1; D tentatively fits TRBD1 or TRBD2 (5 bases each). The CDR3 loop spans 12 amino acids. Trimming took 4 bases from V and 9 from J, leaving 11 bases between them. The germline gives CDR1 SGHNT, CDR2 YYREEE (reference sequence). The CDR3 nucleotides read TGTGCCAGCAGCACCTCCGGGGCTGAGCAGTTCTTC. This codes for CASSTSGAEQFF.

This clone was picked up one time. This chain connects TRBV5-1 to TRBJ2-5; TRBD1 or TRBD2 may be the D gene (5 bases each). The length of the CDR3 is 16 residues. V dropped 3 bases and J dropped 5 bases, with 20 bases sitting between them. Germline CDR1 reads SGHRS; CDR2 reads YFSETQ. In DNA, the CDR3 is TGCGCCAGCAGCTCGGGACCGCAAGGGATGGGGGAGACCCAGTACTTC. Residues: CASSSGPQGMGETQYF. Complete variable domain (other parts from reference TRBV5-1 and TRBJ2-5): KAGVTQTPRYLIKTRGQQVTLSCSPISGHRSVSWYQQTPGQGLQFLFEYFSETQRNKGNFPGRFSGRQFSNSRSEMNVSTLELGDSALYLCASSSGPQGMGETQYFGPGTRLLVL.

This clone appeared once. The CDR3 bases are TGTGCCAGCAGTGGGGACAGGGGTCATCAGCCCCAGCATTTT. Translated, it gives CASSGDRGHQPQHF. The genes are TRBV2 and TRBJ1-5, with 10 bases fitting TRBD1. V was pared by 4 bases and J by 5 bases, with 2 bases of the junction left unmatched. Germline CDR1 is SNHLY and CDR2 is FYNNEI. This CDR3 has 14 residues.

V gene TRBV7-9 combines with J gene TRBJ1-6; D is uncertain. V lost 3 bases, J lost 10 bases, and 4 bases lay in between. The CDR3 loop spans 11 amino acids. Germline V gives CDR1 SEHNR, CDR2 FQNEAQ (reference sequence). The CDR3 spells CASSFNSPLHF. The DNA of the CDR3 is TGTGCCAGCAGCTTTAACTCACCCCTCCACTTT.

The chain couples TRBV10-3 to TRBJ1-1; 9 bases line up with TRBD1. The CDR3 covers 14 residues. Trimming took 1 base from V and 4 from J; bases not matched to a gene: 1. Germline V gene data show CDR1 as ENHRY and CDR2 as SYGVKD. CDR3 sequence: CAISEWGQGTEAFF. In nucleotides, the CDR3 is TGTGCCATCAGTGAGTGGGGACAGGGCACTGAAGCTTTCTTT.

A remark on this clone: In the same sample, other DNA sequences code for this CDR3. The chain recombines TRBV5-1 with TRBJ2-5, with a tentative D call TRBD2 (6 bases). CDR1 is SGHRS and CDR2 is YFSETQ in the germline V gene. Deletions cut 0 bases from V and 5 bases from J, with 11 bases between. CDR3 length: 14 amino acids. Here the CDR3 reads CASSLGEGRETQYF. The CDR3 DNA sequence: TGCGCCAGCAGCTTGGGGGAAGGGAGGGAGACCCAGTACTTC.

This chain joins TRBV29-1 and TRBJ2-1; a possible D gene is TRBD1 (6 bases). Trimming took 2 bases from V and 7 from J, leaving 15 bases between them. The V gene's germline CDR1 is SQVTM and CDR2 ANQGSEA. The CDR3 sequence is 14 residues long. CDR3 nucleotide sequence: TGCAGCGTTGAATGGGACATAAGGGGGAATGAGCAGTTCTTC. This sequence encodes CSVEWDIRGNEQFF.

The chain uses TRBV4-3 and TRBJ2-5, with D maybe TRBD1 (6 bases). The germline V gene has CDR1 LGHNA and CDR2 YSLEER. V lost 0 bases to trimming and J lost 5 bases, with 13 bases between them. The CDR3 covers 15 residues. The CDR3 is CASSQDIGGGETQYF. As DNA, the CDR3 is TGCGCCAGCAGCCAAGATATTGGGGGCGGGGAGACCCAGTACTTC.

The chain links TRBV9 to TRBJ2-7; tentative D call: TRBD1 (6 bases). The V gene's germline CDR1 is SGDLS and CDR2 YYNGEE. V was cut by 2 bases and J by 1 base, with 7 bases left in between. The CDR3 sequence is 13 residues long. Here the CDR3 DNA reads TGTGCCAGCAGCGTTGGACAGTCCTACGAGCAGTACTTC. It encodes CASSVGQSYEQYF.

The chain joins TRBV7-8 to TRBJ1-2, with no clear D. This CDR3 comprises 13 residues. V shed 5 bases and J shed 5 bases, with 12 bases lying between them. Germline CDR1 SGHVS, CDR2 FQNEAQ. The CDR3 region has the DNA TGTGCCAGCAGCCGAACAGCATTATATGGCTACACCTTC. It is translated as CASSRTALYGYTF.

This clone was counted only a few times. V is TRBV3-1 (or the pseudogene TRBV3-2) and J is TRBJ2-2; D is undetermined. Germline CDR1 reads LGHDT; CDR2 reads YNNKEL (reference sequence). Trimming stripped 1 base from V and 8 bases from J, with 14 bases between. The CDR3 runs to 15 residues. In DNA form, the CDR3 reads TGTGCCAGCAGCCAAGGAGGATCCTTAAAAGGGGAGCTGTTTTTT. This translates into CASSQGGSLKGELFF.

The V and J genes are TRBV5-1 and TRBJ2-7; the match to TRBD2 covers 10 bases. This CDR3 contains 15 residues. Trimming at V came to 0 bases and at J to 2 bases, leaving 2 bases not matched to a gene. CDR1 SGHRS and CDR2 YFSETQ come from the germline V gene. CDR3 loop: CASSLGLAGPYEQYF. For the CDR3, the DNA is TGCGCCAGCAGCTTGGGACTAGCGGGCCCCTACGAGCAGTACTTC.

The CDR3 loop is CASSLGLAGGDTQYF. DNA of the CDR3: TGTGCCAGCAGCTTAGGACTAGCGGGAGGAGATACGCAGTATTTT. The genes are TRBV11-3 and TRBJ2-3, with 13 bases aligning to TRBD2. Germline lookup yields CDR1 SGHNT and CDR2 YENEEA. J gave up 5 bases and V 1 base, and 0 bases lay outside the gene matches. This CDR3 comprises 15 residues.

With respect to this clone: Distinct nucleotide sequences in the sample also encode this CDR3. V usage is TRBV7-9 and J usage is TRBJ2-7; D gene uncertain. The CDR3 covers 12 residues. Trimming pared 4 bases from V and 3 bases from J, leaving 7 bases between. Germline assignment: CDR1 SEHNR and CDR2 FQNEAQ (reference sequence). CDR3 nucleotides: TGTGCCAGCAGCTCCTCTTACTACGAGCAGTACTTC. Its protein is CASSSSYYEQYF.

The chain has TRBV18 and TRBJ1-1, with D hard to call. Per germline, CDR1 KGHSH and CDR2 LQKENI. CDR3 length: 14 amino acids. V was shortened by 6 bases and J by 4 bases, with 15 bases between the two germline ends. The CDR3 loop reads CASSLPGRGTEAFF. As DNA, the CDR3 is TGTGCCAGCTCGCTGCCCGGTCGGGGCACTGAAGCTTTCTTT.

J is TRBJ2-3 and V is TRBV7-9, with D hard to call. V lost 2 bases, J lost 4 bases, and 7 bases lay in between. There are 13 residues in the CDR3. The germline CDR1 and CDR2 sequences are SEHNR and FQNEAQ (reference sequence). The CDR3 coding sequence is TGTGCCAGCAGCTTATTCGAAGCAGATACGCAGTATTTT. It is translated as CASSLFEADTQYF.

In its sample, this clone was seen a few times. The chain carries TRBV7-2 and TRBJ2-1, with D perhaps assigned TRBD1 or TRBD2 (5 bases each). Germline CDR1 is SGHTA and CDR2 is FQGNSA. This CDR3 has 11 residues. V gave up 5 bases and J gave up 11 bases, with 10 bases separating them. This CDR3 reads CASSPGTQQFF. CDR3 sequence (DNA): TGTGCCAGCAGCCCCGGGACCCAGCAGTTCTTC.

The V and J genes are TRBV11-2 and TRBJ1-2; 7 bases align to TRBD1. The CDR3 is made up of 13 amino acids. Germline CDR1 is SGHAT and CDR2 is FQNNGV. V lost 5 bases, J lost 3 bases, and 3 bases stayed unmatched. In DNA, the CDR3 is TGTGCCAGCAGCCCTCAGGGGGACTATGGCTACACCTTC. It is translated as CASSPQGDYGYTF.

This chain links TRBV7-9 with TRBJ2-2; TRBD1 might be the D (6 bases). This CDR3 contains 17 residues. Trimming took off 1 base at V and 1 base at J, with 13 bases between the two ends. CDR1 and CDR2 (germline): SEHNR, FQNEAQ (reference sequence). The CDR3 DNA is TGTGCCAGCAGCTTAGTAGTGGGGACACTGAACACCGGGGAGCTGTTTTTT. Translating it yields CASSLVVGTLNTGELFF. Full variable domain (outside the CDR3, taken from reference TRBV7-9 and TRBJ2-2): DTGVSQNPRHKITKRGQNVTFRCDPISEHNRLYWYRQTLGQGPEFLTYFQNEAQLEKSRLLSDRFSAERPKGSFSTLEIQRTEQGDSAMYLCASSLVVGTLNTGELFFGEGSRLTVL.

The genes are TRBV18 and TRBJ1-1; no definite D call. The CDR3 is 17 residues long. The ends were cut back, 1 base at V and 0 bases at J, with 15 bases in the middle. Looked up from germline, CDR1 is KGHSH and CDR2 is LQKENI. CDR3 nucleotides: TGTGCCAGCTCACCACTGTCTAGAACAGCGGTGAACACTGAAGCTTTCTTT. Protein product: CASSPLSRTAVNTEAFF.